Sequencing of this T cell receptor beta chain was carried out in a study of regulatory T cells in long-lasting Graves disease. Study-wide findings and caveats: For persistent Graves' patients, TCR diversity was lower than for newly diagnosed ones.

Germline V gives CDR1 MNHNS, CDR2 SASEGT. The CDR3 totals 16 residues. V shed 7 bases and J shed 0 bases, with 15 bases lying between them. The table lists this clonotype with many counts. Its target is unknown. The time point here: persistent/refractory GD, antithyroid drugs over 5 years with positive TRAb. Making the TCR library involved RNA that had been extracted from PBMCs. Investigators prepared the TCR beta libraries by applying iRepertoire HTBI primers and Arm-PCR of CDR3 regions. TCRdb recomputed calls from the multiplex PCR reads with MiXCR, one row per CDR3 protein. The profile covers about 340,000 distinct CDR3 sequences, with around 19% appearing a single time and 29% taken by the ten largest.

This TCR came from a female donor with Graves disease. The chain combines TRBV6-1 with TRBJ1-4; D remains unclear. The source material was peripheral blood mononuclear cells (PBMCs), sampled when the disease was refractory, from a patient treated with antithyroid drugs. This CDR3 reads CASTRASLATNEKLFF. The CDR3 DNA reads as TGTGCCAGCACCCGGGCCTCGCTTGCAACTAATGAAAAACTGTTTTTT.